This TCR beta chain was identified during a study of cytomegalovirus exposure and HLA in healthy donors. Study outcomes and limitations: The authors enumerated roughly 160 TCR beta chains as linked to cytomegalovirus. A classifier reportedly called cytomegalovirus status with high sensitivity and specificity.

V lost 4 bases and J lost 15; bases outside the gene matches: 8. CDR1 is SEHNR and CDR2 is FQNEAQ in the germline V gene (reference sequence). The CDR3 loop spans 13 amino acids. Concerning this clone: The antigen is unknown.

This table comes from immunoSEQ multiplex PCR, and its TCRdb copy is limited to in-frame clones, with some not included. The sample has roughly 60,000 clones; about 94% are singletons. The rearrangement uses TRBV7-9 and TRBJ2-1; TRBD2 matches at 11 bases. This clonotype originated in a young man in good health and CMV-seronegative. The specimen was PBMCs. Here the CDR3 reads CASSSGTSGRRFF. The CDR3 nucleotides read TGTGCCAGCAGCTCAGGGACTAGCGGCCGTCGGTTCTTC.